Below, 31 T cell receptor beta chains from the same sample are listed, as sequenced in a study of immune cell composition in non-small cell lung cancer. The data were produced by immunoSEQ multiplex PCR, yet TCRdb's version contains in-frame clones alone and is incomplete. This sample has nearly 7,000 clones; about 83% occur once, and the top ten carry 10% to 15%. Normal lung sampling was at least 3 cm from the tumour, as distant as possible. The sample comprised non-adjacent lung tissue. These receptors were taken from a human donor with non-small cell lung cancer.

The chain combines TRBV5-3 with TRBJ1-2, with D possibly matching TRBD1 (6 bases). TRBV5-3 has ORF status, its function being uncertain. Trimming took 8 bases from V and 6 from J, leaving 26 bases between them. The CDR3 runs 16 residues. CDR3 residues: CASTGTPHMINHGYTF. CDR3 DNA sequence: TGTGCCAGTACCGGGACACCCCATATGATAAATCATGGCTACACCTTC.

The gene calls are TRBV7-9 and TRBJ1-1, with a tentative D call TRBD1 (6 bases). The length of the CDR3 is 13 residues. The V gene's germline CDR1 is SEHNR and CDR2 FQNEAQ (reference sequence). With 5 bases removed from V and 3 bases from J, the gap between germline ends came to 10 bases. CDR3 loop: CASSAGQYTEAFF. Here the CDR3 DNA reads TGTGCCAGCAGCGCCGGACAGTACACTGAAGCTTTCTTT.

The chain couples TRBV9 to TRBJ2-5, with D possibly TRBD2 on 6 matching bases. Trimming removed 3 bases from V and 1 base from J, with 19 bases in between. The germline CDR1 and CDR2 sequences are SGDLS and YYNGEE. The CDR3 loop spans 17 amino acids. CDR3 bases: TGTGCCAGCAGCGCCCAGGGAGCGGGTCTTATCCAAGAGACCCAGTACTTC. Residues: CASSAQGAGLIQETQYF. Full variable domain (outside the CDR3, taken from reference TRBV9 and TRBJ2-5): DSGVTQTPKHLITATGQRVTLRCSPRSGDLSVYWYQQSLDQGLQFLIQYYNGEERAKGNILERFSAQQFPDLHSELNLSSLELGDSALYFCASSAQGAGLIQETQYFGPGTRLLVL.

The chain recombines TRBV4-3 with TRBJ1-3; no clear D. Germline V gene data show CDR1 as LGHNA and CDR2 as YSLEER. CDR3 length: 14 amino acids. The germline V and J ends were trimmed by 0 bases and 5 bases, with 8 bases remaining between them. The CDR3 DNA reads as TGCGCCAGCAGCCAAGATAACAGCAGAAACACCATATATTTT. The encoded protein is CASSQDNSRNTIYF.

The chain combines TRBV15 with TRBJ1-5; 8 bases align to TRBD1. Trimming took 5 bases from V and 7 from J; bases not matched to a gene: 10. The CDR3 loop spans 15 amino acids. Germline V lookup: CDR1 LNHNV, CDR2 YYDKDF (reference sequence). In DNA form, the CDR3 reads TGTGCCACCAGCTCACGTAGACAGGGGCGACAGCCCCAGCATTTT. Residues: CATSSRRQGRQPQHF.

This chain uses TRBV6-8 with TRBJ1-5; D unresolved. The germline gives CDR1 MNHGY, CDR2 SAAAGT. Trimming shortened V by 2 bases and J by 3 bases, and 5 bases separated the two germline ends. CDR3 size: 13 residues. The chain's CDR3 is CASSYSPNQPQHF. CDR3 coding DNA: TGTGCCAGCAGTTACAGCCCCAATCAGCCCCAGCATTTT.

V gene TRBV9 combines with J gene TRBJ2-6; unclear D gene. V shed 4 bases and J shed 1 base, with 3 bases lying between them. The V gene's germline CDR1 is SGDLS and CDR2 YYNGEE. The CDR3 extends over 13 amino acids. The CDR3 protein is CASSPSGANVLTF. The CDR3 bases are TGTGCCAGCAGCCCATCTGGGGCCAACGTCCTGACTTTC.

V is TRBV11-3 and J is TRBJ2-3; D not resolved. The CDR3 covers 14 residues. Trimming removed 5 bases at V and 0 bases at J, with 9 bases between. Germline CDR1 SGHNT, CDR2 YENEEA. The CDR3 coding sequence is TGTGCCAGCAGCCTTGGCGCAAGCACAGATACGCAGTATTTT. It translates to CASSLGASTDTQYF.

The chain employs TRBV6-1 and TRBJ2-2; the D is unclear. The CDR3 has 14 amino acids. V was pared by 10 bases and J by 3 bases, with 15 bases between. In germline, CDR1 is MNHNS, CDR2 SASEGT. The DNA for the CDR3 is TGTGCCATCAAGTTTCAGTTGGACACCGGGGAGCTGTTTTTT. It encodes CAIKFQLDTGELFF.

In this sample, this clone turned up a few times. The chain joins TRBV28 to TRBJ1-6; D gene ambiguous. The CDR3 contains 16 residues. Per the germline V gene, CDR1 is MDHEN and CDR2 is SYDVKM. V was pared by 2 bases and J by 3 bases, with 11 bases between. This CDR3 reads CASSLTSGFYNSPLHF. Written as DNA, the CDR3 is TGTGCCAGCAGTTTAACTTCAGGTTTCTATAATTCACCCCTCCACTTT. The complete variable domain, with remaining parts taken from reference TRBV28 and TRBJ1-6, reads DVKVTQSSRYLVKRTGEKVFLECVQDMDHENMFWYRQDPGLGLRLIYFSYDVKMKEKGDIPEGYSVSREKKERFSLILESASTNQTSMYLCASSLTSGFYNSPLHFGNGTRLTVT.

The chain is built from TRBV7-8 and TRBJ2-1; 7 nucleotides agree with TRBD2. Per germline, CDR1 SGHVS and CDR2 FQNEAQ. The CDR3 length is 15 residues. Trimming cost V 1 base and J 5 bases; bases outside gene matches: 5. The CDR3: CASSLGLAENNEQFF. The CDR3 DNA is TGTGCCAGCAGCTTAGGACTAGCAGAGAACAATGAGCAGTTCTTC.

V is TRBV5-1 and J is TRBJ1-2; D unclear. CDR1 SGHRS and CDR2 YFSETQ come from the germline V gene. This CDR3 has 16 residues. V was cut by 0 bases and J by 1 base, with 13 bases left in between. This CDR3 is CASSLEWSGSNYGYTF. CDR3 bases: TGCGCCAGCAGCTTGGAATGGAGCGGGAGTAACTATGGCTACACCTTC.

The chain carries TRBV4-1 and TRBJ2-7; 9 bases agree with TRBD1. The CDR3 is 16 residues long. Losses at the gene ends were 4 bases for V and 0 bases for J; bases not matched to a gene: 7. Germline CDR1 reads MGHRA; CDR2 reads YSYEKL. CDR3 protein: CASSPGGTGRSYEQYF. CDR3 coding DNA: TGCGCCAGCAGCCCAGGGGGGACAGGGCGCTCCTACGAGCAGTACTTC.

The V and J genes are TRBV5-1 and TRBJ1-2; 7 bases are shared with TRBD1. J lost 4 bases, V lost 2 bases, and 5 bases had no gene match. The CDR3 covers 14 residues. CDR1 is SGHRS and CDR2 is YFSETQ in the germline V gene. The CDR3 spells CASSFGTALYGYTF. In DNA, the CDR3 is TGCGCCAGCAGCTTCGGGACAGCCCTCTATGGCTACACCTTC.

The rearrangement links TRBV5-4 to TRBJ1-6, with D tentatively TRBD1 (6 bases). CDR1 and CDR2 (germline): SGHNT, YYREEE (reference sequence). This CDR3 region has 14 residues. CDR3 loop: CGWGPLSYNSPLHF. The CDR3 DNA follows: TGTGGGTGGGGGCCCCTCTCCTATAATTCACCCCTCCACTTT.

J is TRBJ2-2 and V is TRBV4-3; 8 bases are a match to TRBD2. Germline values: CDR1 LGHNA, CDR2 YSLEER. The J segment lost 5 bases and the V segment lost 8 bases, leaving 13 bases of the junction unmatched. This CDR3 is 16 amino acids long. CDR3 coding DNA: TGCGCCAGCGGATTCTCCGGGACTAGACGGACCGGGGAGCTGTTTTTT. It yields the protein CASGFSGTRRTGELFF.

In its sample, this clone was seen once. The chain employs TRBV18 and TRBJ2-1, with a weak D call TRBD2 (7 bases). From germline, CDR1 is KGHSH and CDR2 LQKENI. This CDR3 has 16 amino acids. V was trimmed by 0 bases and J by 5 bases, leaving 14 bases between them. Here the CDR3 reads CASSPPNRGGDNEQFF. The CDR3 DNA reads as TGTGCCAGCTCACCACCGAATCGAGGGGGGGACAATGAGCAGTTCTTC.

This clone appeared a few times. This chain links TRBV4-3 with TRBJ2-7; no clear D. Germline V CDR1 and CDR2: LGHNA, YSLEER. V lost 0 bases to trimming and J lost 3 bases, with 9 bases between them. The CDR3 has 14 amino acids. In DNA, the CDR3 is TGCGCCAGCAGCCAAGATCGACGGAACTACGAGCAGTACTTC. Amino acid sequence: CASSQDRRNYEQYF.

The V gene is TRBV27, the J gene TRBJ1-2; a possible D gene is TRBD1 (5 bases). The length of the CDR3 is 15 residues. Trimming removed 0 bases at V and 3 bases at J, with 11 bases between. Germline lookup yields CDR1 MNHEY and CDR2 SMNVEV (reference sequence). The CDR3 spells CASSLSPDSYYGYTF. DNA for the CDR3: TGTGCCAGCAGTTTATCTCCAGACAGCTACTATGGCTACACCTTC.

This chain joins TRBV15 and TRBJ1-2; 7 positions match TRBD1. The ends lost 3 bases at V and 8 bases at J; junction bases unmatched: 6. Germline values: CDR1 LNHNV, CDR2 YYDKDF (reference sequence). CDR3 length: 13 residues. The CDR3 region has the DNA TGTGCCACCAGCAGCCATCAGGGGGGAGGCTACACCTTC. Its translation is CATSSHQGGGYTF.

The chain carries TRBV7-3 and TRBJ2-7, with TRBD1 identical over 8 bases. The CDR3 is 15 residues long. The ends lost 0 bases at V and 2 bases at J; junction bases unmatched: 3. Germline values: CDR1 SGHTA, CDR2 FQGTGA. CDR3 DNA: TGTGCCAGCAGCTTAACCCCAGGGGGCCCCTACGAGCAGTACTTC. Translating gives CASSLTPGGPYEQYF.

The CDR3 bases are TGTGCCAGTAGTCCCGGACAGGGAGGCTATGGCTACACCTTC. Protein sequence: CASSPGQGGYGYTF. This chain connects TRBV19 to TRBJ1-2; 8 bases fit TRBD1. This CDR3 region has 14 residues. The V gene end was trimmed by 5 bases and the J gene end by 4 bases; junction bases not matched to a gene: 6. Germline values: CDR1 LNHDA, CDR2 SQIVND (reference sequence).

The rearrangement uses TRBV10-3 and TRBJ2-2; D is unclear. V was clipped by 10 bases and J by 1 base, with 13 bases between them. The CDR3 is made up of 14 amino acids. CDR1 is ENHRY and CDR2 is SYGVKD in the germline V gene. CDR3 in DNA: TGTGCCAGCGCTCTGAAGGGGAACACCGGGGAGCTGTTTTTT. It specifies CASALKGNTGELFF.

This rearrangement joins TRBV7-2 to TRBJ1-2; tentatively, D is TRBD1 (5 bases). Trimming took 6 bases from V and 8 from J, leaving 25 bases between them. The germline V gene has CDR1 SGHTA and CDR2 FQGNSA. This CDR3 spans 16 amino acids. The CDR3 DNA is TGTGCCAGCAGACCGCCCGGGAGCAGGGTCGCAGTAGGCTACACCTTC. Its translation is CASRPPGSRVAVGYTF.

The chain joins TRBV7-9 to TRBJ1-1; weak D call: TRBD1 (5 bases). The germline V and J ends were trimmed by 5 bases and 1 base, with 8 bases remaining between them. This CDR3 is 13 amino acids long. Germline lookup yields CDR1 SEHNR and CDR2 FQNEAQ (reference sequence). In DNA form, the CDR3 reads TGTGCCAGCAGCATCGGACAGAACACTGAAGCTTTCTTT. Its protein product is CASSIGQNTEAFF.

This rearrangement joins TRBV5-4 to TRBJ2-6; maybe TRBD1 (5 bases). CDR3 length: 16 residues. The germline gives CDR1 SGHNT, CDR2 YYREEE (reference sequence). Trimming shortened V by 0 bases and J by 2 bases, and 9 bases separated the two germline ends. CDR3 sequence (DNA): TGTGCCAGCAGCTTGGAGGCAGGGACTGGGGCCAACGTCCTGACTTTC. This gives the protein CASSLEAGTGANVLTF.

This chain connects TRBV5-6 to TRBJ1-1; 12 bases map to TRBD1. The CDR3 loop spans 17 amino acids. Losses at the gene ends were 4 bases for V and 0 bases for J; bases not matched to a gene: 7. In germline, CDR1 is SGHDT, CDR2 YYEEEE. CDR3 bases: TGTGCCAGCAGCCCTGGGACAGGGGGCCTTATGAACACTGAAGCTTTCTTT. Its translation is CASSPGTGGLMNTEAFF.

This clone was observed a few times. The rearrangement uses TRBV19 and TRBJ2-5; 15 bases are shared with TRBD2. V was pared by 6 bases and J by 5 bases, with 7 bases of the junction left unmatched. CDR3 length equals 16 residues. The germline gives CDR1 LNHDA, CDR2 SQIVND (reference sequence). For the CDR3, the DNA is TGTGCCAGTAGCAGGACTAGCGGGGGGGGCTGGGAGACCCAGTACTTC. Residues: CASSRTSGGGWETQYF. Full variable domain (rest looked up from reference TRBV19 and TRBJ2-5): DGGITQSPKYLFRKEGQNVTLSCEQNLNHDAMYWYRQDPGQGLRLIYYSQIVNDFQKGDIAEGYSVSREKKESFPLTVTSAQKNPTAFYLCASSRTSGGGWETQYFGPGTRLLVL.

The rearrangement uses TRBV19 and TRBJ1-6; TRBD1 agrees at 9 bases. V trimming: 3 bases; J trimming: 8 bases; junction bases outside the gene matches: 2. The CDR3 contains 14 residues. CDR1 and CDR2 (germline): LNHDA, SQIVND (reference sequence). CDR3 coding DNA: TGTGCCAGTAGTATGGGACAGGGTTATTCACCCCTCCACTTT. Translating it yields CASSMGQGYSPLHF.

CDR3 coding DNA: TGCGCCAGCAGCCCGTATCAGGGGGCTGGAGGGGAGCTGTTTTTT. It encodes CASSPYQGAGGELFF. The rearrangement joins TRBV5-1 to TRBJ2-2, with TRBD1 matching over 8 bases. The CDR3 is 15 residues long. CDR1 and CDR2 from the germline V gene are SGHRS and YFSETQ. Trimming took 4 bases from V and 8 from J; bases not matched to a gene: 10.

The V and J genes are TRBV25-1 and TRBJ1-1, with D perhaps TRBD1 (6 bases). The CDR3 contains 14 residues. CDR1 MGHDK and CDR2 SYGVNS come from the germline V gene. V was trimmed by 7 bases and J by 0 bases, leaving 12 bases between them. The CDR3 DNA is TGTGCCAGCACCAGGACAGCTTTGAACACTGAAGCTTTCTTT. As protein: CASTRTALNTEAFF.